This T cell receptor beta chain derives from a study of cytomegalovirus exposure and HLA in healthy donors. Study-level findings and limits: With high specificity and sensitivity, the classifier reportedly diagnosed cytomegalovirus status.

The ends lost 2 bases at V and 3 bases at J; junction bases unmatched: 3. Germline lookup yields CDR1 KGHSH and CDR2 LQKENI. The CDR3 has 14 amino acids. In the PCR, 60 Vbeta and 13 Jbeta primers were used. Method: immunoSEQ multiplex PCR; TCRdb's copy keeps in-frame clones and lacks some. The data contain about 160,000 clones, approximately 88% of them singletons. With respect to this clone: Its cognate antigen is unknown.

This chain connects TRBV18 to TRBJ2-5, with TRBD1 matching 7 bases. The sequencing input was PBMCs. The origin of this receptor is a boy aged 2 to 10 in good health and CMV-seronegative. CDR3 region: CASSPGQVKETQYF. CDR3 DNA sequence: TGTGCCAGCTCACCAGGACAGGTCAAAGAGACCCAGTACTTC.